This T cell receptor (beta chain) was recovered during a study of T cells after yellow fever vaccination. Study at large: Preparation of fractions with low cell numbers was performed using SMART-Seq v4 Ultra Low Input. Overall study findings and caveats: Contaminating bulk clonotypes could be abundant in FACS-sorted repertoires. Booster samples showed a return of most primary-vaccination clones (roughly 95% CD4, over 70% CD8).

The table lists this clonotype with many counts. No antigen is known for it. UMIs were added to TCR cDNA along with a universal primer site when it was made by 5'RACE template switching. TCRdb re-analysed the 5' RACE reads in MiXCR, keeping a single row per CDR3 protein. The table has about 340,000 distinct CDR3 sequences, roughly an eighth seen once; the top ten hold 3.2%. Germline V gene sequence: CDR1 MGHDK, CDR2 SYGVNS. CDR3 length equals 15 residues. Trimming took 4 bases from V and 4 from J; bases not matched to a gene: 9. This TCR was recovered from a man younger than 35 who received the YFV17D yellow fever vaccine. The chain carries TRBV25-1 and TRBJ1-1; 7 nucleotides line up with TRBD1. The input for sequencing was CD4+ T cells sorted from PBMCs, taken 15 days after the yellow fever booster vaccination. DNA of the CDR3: TGTGCCAGCAGTGCACACAGGGGCGGGATCACTGAAGCTTTCTTT. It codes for CASSAHRGGITEAFF.